One and the same sample provided the 11 T cell receptor beta chains below, sequenced in a study of read filtering for tumor transcriptome and immune sequencing. From approximately 400 ng of RNA, a library with molecular barcoded alpha/delta and beta/gamma adaptors was made. TCRdb recomputed calls from the reads with MiXCR, one row per CDR3 protein. The sample records tens of thousands of distinct CDR3 sequences, 15% to 20% being singletons. The specimen sequenced was a population of CD138-negative cells sorted from bone marrow. Source of these receptors: a donor over 35 with multiple myeloma.

V usage is TRBV18 and J usage is TRBJ1-2; maybe TRBD1 (5 bases). V lost 0 bases to trimming and J lost 6 bases, with 14 bases between them. The CDR3 totals 15 residues. Germline values: CDR1 KGHSH, CDR2 LQKENI. CDR3 loop: CASSPPIPGLDGYTF. Written as DNA, the CDR3 is TGTGCCAGCTCACCACCGATTCCAGGGCTCGATGGCTACACCTTC. Full variable domain (outside the CDR3, taken from reference TRBV18 and TRBJ1-2): NAGVMQNPRHLVRRRGQEARLRCSPMKGHSHVYWYRQLPEEGLKFMVYLQKENIIDESGMPKERFSAEFPKEGPSILRIQQVVRGDSAAYFCASSPPIPGLDGYTFGSGTRLTVV.

Note on this clonotype: A much larger clone is a single base away; this may be a read error. The rearrangement uses TRBV12-3 or TRBV12-4 and TRBJ2-1; TRBD2 might be the D (6 bases). V lost 4 bases to trimming and J lost 3 bases, with 13 bases between them. CDR3 length: 15 amino acids. The DNA for the CDR3 is TGTGCCAGCAGTTCGACTGGCGGGATCTACAATGAGCAGTTCTTC. Translated, it gives CASSSTGGIYNEQFF.

This clonotype was seen repeatedly, ten times or more. J is TRBJ1-1 and V is TRBV29-1; D gene uncertain. The germline V gene encodes CDR1 SQVTM and CDR2 ANQGSEA. The CDR3 sequence is 14 residues long. The V end lost 0 bases, the J end lost 6 bases, and 14 bases lay between the germline ends. The CDR3 spells CSVEDLAAEAEAFF. The CDR3 DNA reads as TGCAGCGTTGAAGATCTGGCGGCGGAGGCTGAAGCTTTCTTT.

In its sample, this clonotype was seen many times. The chain employs TRBV6-2 or TRBV6-3 and TRBJ1-5; D might be TRBD1 (5 bases). The V end lost 0 bases, the J end lost 2 bases, and 5 bases lay between the germline ends. CDR3 length: 14 amino acids. CDR1 and CDR2 (germline): MNHEY, SVGEGT. CDR3 in DNA: TGTGCCAGCAGTTACTCGGGGGGCAATCAGCCCCAGCATTTT. This gives the protein CASSYSGGNQPQHF.

This clonotype was recorded a few times. The chain combines TRBV2 with TRBJ1-1, with unresolved D. Deletions cut 7 bases from V and 6 bases from J, with 9 bases between. Germline lookup yields CDR1 SNHLY and CDR2 FYNNEI. CDR3 size: 11 residues. This CDR3 is CASNRVSEAFF. CDR3 sequence (DNA): TGTGCCAGCAACCGGGTCTCTGAAGCTTTCTTT.

This clonotype was seen repeatedly, ten times or more. This CDR3 is CASSLIGGGSSGANVLTF. The CDR3 DNA sequence: TGTGCCAGCAGCTTAATCGGGGGAGGAAGCTCTGGGGCCAACGTCCTGACTTTC. The chain uses TRBV7-9 and TRBJ2-6; D possibly corresponds to TRBD2 (6 bases). V was trimmed by 2 bases and J by 0 bases, leaving 14 bases between them. The germline V gene encodes CDR1 SEHNR and CDR2 FQNEAQ (reference sequence). The CDR3 runs to 18 residues.

This clonotype was found many times. The rearrangement links TRBV12-3 or TRBV12-4 to TRBJ1-2, with D maybe TRBD1 (6 bases). V gave up 3 bases and J gave up 4 bases, with 21 bases separating them. The CDR3 is made up of 17 amino acids. CDR3 sequence reads: CASSFTPPAGGGYGYTF. The CDR3 bases are TGTGCCAGCAGTTTCACCCCTCCCGCGGGGGGCGGCTATGGCTACACCTTC.

In this sample, this clonotype turned up many times. The chain employs TRBV7-2 and TRBJ2-7; D possibly corresponds to TRBD1 (6 bases). CDR3 size: 14 residues. Germline V gene sequence: CDR1 SGHTA, CDR2 FQGNSA. Trimming left V 1 base short and J 3 bases short, with 10 bases between. In DNA form, the CDR3 reads TGTGCCAGCAGCTTAGGAGCCAGGGGCTACGAGCAGTACTTC. The encoded protein is CASSLGARGYEQYF.

The table lists this clonotype with a few counts. The V call is TRBV7-2, the J call TRBJ2-1, with TRBD2 matching over 15 bases. Trimming at V came to 5 bases and at J to 8 bases, leaving 7 bases not matched to a gene. Per the germline V gene, CDR1 is SGHTA and CDR2 is FQGNSA. This CDR3 region has 16 residues. The CDR3 coding sequence is TGTGCCAGCAGCCGCACCGGGACTAGCGGGAGGTATGAGCAGTTCTTC. This translates into CASSRTGTSGRYEQFF. Full variable domain (outside the CDR3, taken from reference TRBV7-2 and TRBJ2-1): GAGVSQSPSNKVTEKGKDVELRCDPISGHTALYWYRQSLGQGLEFLIYFQGNSAPDKSGLPSDRFSAERTGGSVSTLTIQRTQQEDSAVYLCASSRTGTSGRYEQFFGPGTRLTVL.

Many counts were recorded for this clonotype. The V and J genes are TRBV28 and TRBJ2-5; TRBD1 is a possible D gene (5 bases). Per the germline V gene, CDR1 is MDHEN and CDR2 is SYDVKM. V dropped 4 bases and J dropped 6 bases, with 21 bases sitting between them. There are 16 residues in the CDR3. The DNA for the CDR3 is TGTGCCAGCAGTTCCCATGACAGTTTTGGCAAAAAGACCCAGTACTTC. Encoded protein: CASSSHDSFGKKTQYF. Supplemented by reference TRBV28 and TRBJ2-5, the full variable domain reads DVKVTQSSRYLVKRTGEKVFLECVQDMDHENMFWYRQDPGLGLRLIYFSYDVKMKEKGDIPEGYSVSREKKERFSLILESASTNQTSMYLCASSSHDSFGKKTQYFGPGTRLLVL.

The V call is TRBV6-5, the J call TRBJ1-1, with a tentative D call TRBD1 (5 bases). Germline CDR1 and CDR2: MNHEY and SVGAGI. The CDR3 is 15 residues long. V lost 2 bases and J lost 0, with 10 bases in between. CDR3 sequence reads: CASSYGMDMNTEAFF. The CDR3 coding sequence is TGTGCCAGCAGTTACGGGATGGACATGAACACTGAAGCTTTCTTT.